The entry that follows covers one TCR beta chain sequence. Germline values: CDR1 SGHAT, CDR2 FQNNGV. The V end was cut by 10 bases, the J end by 2 bases, with 9 bases between. The CDR3 has 12 amino acids. These data come from a study of blood T cell repertoires in COVID-19. For the study at large: There were acute and convalescent COVID-19 samples, and they came from the United States, Italy and Spain.

Original methodology: Estimation of nucleated cell counts was performed using reference gene primer amplification. TCRdb's table, derived via immunoSEQ multiplex PCR, lists solely in-frame clones and lacks some. V, J and clone size are those of that table, while D and trimming were read from the DNA. The sample holds some 85,000 clones; about 80% are singletons and the top ten take approximately 21%. The clonotype originates from an elderly woman with acute or convalescent COVID-19. The sample was peripheral blood. This chain joins TRBV11-2 and TRBJ1-3; no clear D gene. CDR3: CAITDTGNTIYF. CDR3 sequence (DNA): TGTGCCATTACCGACACTGGAAACACCATATATTTT.